These T cell receptor beta chains were read from a single sample in a study of CD8+CD57+ T cells in acquired aplastic anemia. TCRdb reprocessed the reads with MiXCR, giving one entry per CDR3 protein. The data hold fewer than 200,000 distinct CDR3 sequences, with around 60% observed a single time. The sequenced material came from sorted CD4+, CD8+, or CD8+CD57+ T cells (not recorded which) from PBMCs. Receptors originate from a human donor in good health. CDR3s include the opening cysteine and the closing phenylalanine or tryptophan. D genes are given only for firm matches. Clone size appears in some rows only: once, few, many, or a class for an expanded clone.

J	size	V	D	CDR3	DNA
TRBJ2-6	-	TRBV7-9	-	CASSHTVDSSGANFLTF	TGTGCCAGCAGCCACACGGTGGACTCGTCTGGGGCCAACTTCCTGACTTTC
TRBJ2-6	-	TRBV25-1	-	CASSARSGANVLTF	TGTGCCAGCAGTGCCAGGTCTGGGGCCAACGTCCTGACTTTC
TRBJ2-1	few	TRBV20-1	TRBD2	CSARRLAGYNEQFF	TGCAGTGCTAGACGCCTAGCGGGATACAATGAGCAGTTCTTC
TRBJ2-5	once	TRBV7-2	-	CASSLAGAVYNDQYF	TGTGCCAGCAGCTTAGCGGGAGCTGTCTACAATGACCAGTACTTC
TRBJ2-5	many	TRBV6-2/TRBV6-3	TRBD1	CASSSMGQGQETQYF	TGTGCCAGCAGTTCCATGGGACAGGGTCAAGAGACCCAGTACTTC
TRBJ1-1	-	TRBV9	-	CASSVDPRAEAFF	TGTGCCAGCAGCGTAGATCCTAGGGCTGAAGCTTTCTTT
TRBJ1-3	-	TRBV20-1	-	CSARRGGEDTIYF	TGCAGTGCCCGCAGGGGAGGCGAGGACACCATATATTTT
TRBJ2-3	-	TRBV20-1	-	CSALSSLRIEVDTQYF	TGCAGTGCTCTTTCGAGCTTGAGGATCGAGGTAGATACGCAGTATTTT
TRBJ2-3	once	TRBV20-1	-	CSARSARGLTDTQYF	TGCAGTGCTAGGTCGGCCAGGGGTTTAACAGATACGCAGTATTTT
TRBJ1-5	-	TRBV25-1	TRBD1	CASSESGGRDQPQHF	TGTGCCAGCAGTGAATCAGGGGGTAGGGATCAGCCCCAGCATTTT
TRBJ1-4	-	TRBV7-9	-	CASSLVVGQNEKLFF	TGTGCCAGCAGCTTAGTCGTCGGACAGAATGAAAAACTGTTTTTT
TRBJ2-1	few	TRBV30	TRBD2	CAGTGSLAGVGEQFF	TGTGCCGGCACAGGGAGTCTAGCGGGAGTAGGGGAGCAGTTCTTC
TRBJ1-5	-	TRBV5-1	-	CASSLGTENQPQHF	TGCGCCAGCAGCTTGGGGACGGAGAATCAGCCCCAGCATTTT
TRBJ2-5	many	TRBV7-8	TRBD2	CASSLRLAGQETQYF	TGTGCCAGCAGCTTAAGACTAGCGGGACAAGAGACCCAGTACTTC
TRBJ2-3	once	TRBV7-2	TRBD2	CASSVSGLISTDTQYF	TGTGCCAGCAGCGTTAGCGGGCTTATTAGCACAGATACGCAGTATTTT
TRBJ2-1	-	TRBV2	-	CASKGRPTSRPSNEQFF	TGTGCCAGCAAGGGCAGGCCTACTTCTCGGCCGTCAAATGAGCAGTTCTTC
TRBJ2-7	-	TRBV29-1	-	CSVKNERRGNEQYF	TGCAGCGTTAAGAACGAGCGGAGGGGGAACGAGCAGTACTTC
TRBJ1-2	-	TRBV9	-	CASSPRVGDEGDTF	TGTGCCAGCAGCCCCAGGGTGGGAGATGAAGGGGACACCTTC
TRBJ2-7	many	TRBV29-1	-	CSVFREYEQYF	TGCAGCGTATTCCGGGAGTACGAGCAGTACTTC
TRBJ1-5	-	TRBV6-6	-	CASSYDLTLGYNQPQHF	TGTGCCAGCAGTTACGACCTTACTTTAGGATACAATCAGCCCCAGCATTTT
TRBJ2-5	few	TRBV2	-	CASSVGPGAQYF	TGTGCCAGCAGTGTCGGTCCTGGGGCCCAGTACTTC
TRBJ2-7	-	TRBV2	-	CASRVGGTAYEQYF	TGTGCCAGCAGAGTTGGGGGTACTGCCTACGAGCAGTACTTC
TRBJ1-2	-	TRBV2	-	CASINTRAVDYGYTF	TGTGCCAGCATCAACACTAGGGCGGTTGACTATGGCTACACCTTC
TRBJ2-3	-	TRBV2	-	CASSESGAGSTDTQYF	TGTGCCAGCAGTGAATCAGGGGCCGGGAGCACAGATACGCAGTATTTT
TRBJ2-5	many	TRBV10-3	TRBD1	CAISEGQGDQETQYF	TGTGCCATCAGTGAAGGACAGGGGGACCAAGAGACCCAGTACTTC
TRBJ2-5	-	TRBV9	-	CASSVGDIMQETQYF	TGTGCCAGCAGCGTAGGAGACATTATGCAAGAGACCCAGTACTTC
TRBJ1-1	-	TRBV6-2/TRBV6-3	TRBD1	CASSPQTGLNTEAFF	TGTGCCAGCAGCCCCCAGACAGGGTTGAACACTGAAGCTTTCTTT
TRBJ1-3	-	TRBV9	-	CASSVAGGNTIYF	TGTGCCAGCAGCGTAGCTGGGGGGAACACCATATATTTT
TRBJ1-3	-	TRBV29-1	-	CSVDSGNTIYF	TGCAGCGTGGACTCTGGAAACACCATATATTTT
TRBJ2-7	-	TRBV9	-	CASSPGTARHEQYF	TGTGCCAGCAGCCCGGGGACTGCACGGCACGAGCAGTACTTC
TRBJ2-3	-	TRBV9	-	CASSVDAPYGTDTQYF	TGTGCCAGCAGCGTTGATGCCCCCTACGGCACAGATACGCAGTATTTT
TRBJ1-2	-	TRBV7-2	-	CASRQEVDGYTF	TGTGCCAGCAGACAAGAGGTAGATGGCTACACCTTC
TRBJ1-5	-	TRBV20-1	-	CSARTGPNQPQHF	TGCAGTGCTAGGACAGGTCCCAATCAGCCCCAGCATTTT
TRBJ2-7	-	TRBV7-9	-	CASSLLRDGPYEQYF	TGTGCCAGCAGCCTCCTCCGGGACGGACCCTACGAGCAGTACTTC
TRBJ2-7	-	TRBV25-1	-	CASSHQDEQYF	TGTGCCAGCAGTCATCAAGACGAGCAGTACTTC
TRBJ2-1	many	TRBV4-1	-	CASSHKEGSYNEQFF	TGCGCCAGCAGCCACAAAGAGGGGTCCTACAATGAGCAGTTCTTC
TRBJ2-7	-	TRBV14	TRBD1	CASSDRVTYEQYF	TGTGCCAGCAGCGACAGGGTTACCTACGAGCAGTACTTC
TRBJ1-6	-	TRBV5-5	-	CASSLRNSPLHF	TGTGCCAGCAGCTTAAGGAATTCACCCCTCCACTTT
TRBJ2-7	-	TRBV12-3/TRBV12-4	-	CASSPRGPGLYF	TGTGCCAGCAGCCCCAGGGGCCCTGGTCTGTACTTC
TRBJ2-7	many	TRBV12-3/TRBV12-4	-	CASSSPRQATYEQYF	TGTGCCAGCAGTTCCCCTCGGCAGGCTACCTACGAGCAGTACTTC
TRBJ1-4	-	TRBV7-3	TRBD1	CASSEQGPNEKLFF	TGTGCCAGCAGCGAACAGGGGCCTAATGAAAAACTGTTTTTT
TRBJ2-3	-	TRBV10-3	TRBD2	CAISGYSRGGGADTQYF	TGTGCCATCAGTGGGTACTCGCGGGGGGGCGGGGCAGATACGCAGTATTTT
TRBJ2-2	many	TRBV19	-	CASKLGEGTGELFF	TGTGCCAGTAAGCTTGGTGAGGGGACCGGGGAGCTGTTTTTT
TRBJ1-2	few	TRBV2	-	CASIPGVGYGYTF	TGTGCCAGCATTCCAGGGGTGGGCTATGGCTACACCTTC
TRBJ2-1	-	TRBV20-1	TRBD2	CSARDRDYYYNEQFF	TGCAGTGCTAGAGACCGGGACTATTACTACAATGAGCAGTTCTTC
TRBJ2-6	-	TRBV19	-	CASIGPGANVLTF	TGTGCCAGTATCGGCCCTGGGGCCAACGTCCTGACTTTC
TRBJ1-2	-	TRBV7-9	TRBD1	CASSFDETGRNYGYTF	TGTGCCAGCAGCTTTGACGAGACAGGGAGGAACTATGGCTACACCTTC
TRBJ2-1	-	TRBV9	-	CASSVGGSRRDEQFF	TGTGCCAGCAGCGTAGGAGGCTCGCGAAGGGATGAGCAGTTCTTC